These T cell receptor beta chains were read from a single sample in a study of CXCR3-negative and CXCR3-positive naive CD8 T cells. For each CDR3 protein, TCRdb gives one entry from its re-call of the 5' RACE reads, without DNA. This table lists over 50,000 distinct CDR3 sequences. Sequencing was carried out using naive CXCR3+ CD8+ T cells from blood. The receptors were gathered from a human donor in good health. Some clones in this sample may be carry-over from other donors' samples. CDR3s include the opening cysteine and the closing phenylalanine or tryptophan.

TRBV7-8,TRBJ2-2,CASSFLVVIAGAGTGELFF
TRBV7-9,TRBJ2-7,CASSLVGVEQYF
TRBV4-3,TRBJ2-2,CASSQDRRGTGELFF
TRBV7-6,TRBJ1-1,CASSFGSGGIEAFF
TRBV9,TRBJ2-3,CASSVGLAVDTQYF
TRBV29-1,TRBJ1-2,CSVTFEGRNNYGYTF
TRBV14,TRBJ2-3,CASSQEDYPTQYF
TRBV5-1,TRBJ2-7,CASSLSGTGVSEQYF
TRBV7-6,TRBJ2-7,CASLQTESAYEQYF
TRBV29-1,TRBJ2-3,CSARDRDLDTQYF
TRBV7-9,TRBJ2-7,CASSLASGPSYEQYF
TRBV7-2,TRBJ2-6,CASSLEGNGAVFFPVLTF